The 9 T cell receptor beta chains listed next were all sequenced from one sample in a study of T cells after yellow fever vaccination. TCRdb used MiXCR to reprocess the 5' RACE reads, holding one entry per CDR3 protein. The sample has 510,000 or so distinct CDR3 sequences, roughly 19% seen once; the top ten hold approximately 14%. The sample here was PBMCs, taken 15 days after the yellow fever booster vaccination. The receptors derive from a man aged 25 to 40 who received the YFV17D yellow fever vaccine.

V gene TRBV7-9 combines with J gene TRBJ2-1; no reliable D call. Trimming cost V 5 bases and J 5 bases, with 7 bases left between them. In germline, CDR1 is SEHNR, CDR2 FQNEAQ (reference sequence). The CDR3 runs to 12 residues. The CDR3 DNA sequence: TGTGCCAGCAGCAGGGCCGACAATGAGCAGTTCTTC. Amino acid sequence: CASSRADNEQFF. The full variable domain, with the rest looked up from reference TRBV7-9 and TRBJ2-1, is DTGVSQNPRHKITKRGQNVTFRCDPISEHNRLYWYRQTLGQGPEFLTYFQNEAQLEKSRLLSDRFSAERPKGSFSTLEIQRTEQGDSAMYLCASSRADNEQFFGPGTRLTVL.

CDR3 DNA sequence: TGTGCCAGCAGTTCGGGACAGGCCTTCTATGGCTACACCTTC. This translates into CASSSGQAFYGYTF. The rearrangement uses TRBV27 and TRBJ1-2; 8 nucleotides agree with TRBD1. The V segment lost 4 bases and the J segment 4 bases; nucleotides outside the gene matches: 5. The CDR3 length is 14 residues. CDR1 and CDR2 (germline): MNHEY, SMNVEV (reference sequence).

The chain couples TRBV20-1 to TRBJ2-1; D might be TRBD2 (5 bases). CDR1 DFQATT and CDR2 SNEGSKA come from the germline V gene (reference sequence). The CDR3 length is 14 residues. Trimming removed 2 bases at V and 1 base at J, with 9 bases between. The CDR3 region is CSARTRGSYNEQFF. The CDR3 coding sequence is TGCAGTGCTAGAACCCGGGGATCCTACAATGAGCAGTTCTTC.

This clonotype has more than one count but fewer than ten. The chain joins TRBV6-2 or TRBV6-3 to TRBJ2-6; weak D call: TRBD1 (5 bases). Germline V lookup: CDR1 MNHEY, CDR2 SVGEGT. Trimming took 2 bases from V and 0 from J, leaving 17 bases between them. This CDR3 region has 19 residues. CDR3 sequence (DNA): TGTGCCAGCAGTTACCGGCAGGGTGATTGGCGCTCTGGGGCCAACGTCCTGACTTTC. Its translation is CASSYRQGDWRSGANVLTF.

This clonotype has more than one count but fewer than ten. The rearrangement links TRBV7-8 to TRBJ1-6, with 7 bases fitting TRBD1. The germline CDR1 and CDR2 sequences are SGHVS and FQNEAQ. This CDR3 is 16 amino acids long. The ends lost 3 bases at V and 10 bases at J; junction bases unmatched: 12. DNA for the CDR3: TGTGCCAGCAGCTTTGCAGGGGGAGCGGGAGTATCACCCCTCCACTTT. As protein: CASSFAGGAGVSPLHF.

This clonotype was counted a few times. The chain couples TRBV20-1 to TRBJ1-5; TRBD1 is a possible D gene (5 bases). CDR1 and CDR2 (germline): DFQATT, SNEGSKA (reference sequence). The V and J ends lost 2 bases and 7 bases respectively, with 9 bases between them. CDR3 length: 12 amino acids. This chain's CDR3 is CSARQGKQPQHF. The CDR3 DNA follows: TGCAGTGCTAGACAGGGAAAACAGCCCCAGCATTTT.

This clonotype was counted a few times. The chain joins TRBV25-1 to TRBJ2-1, with 7 bases lining up with TRBD2. CDR1 and CDR2 from the germline V gene are MGHDK and SYGVNS. Trimming removed 2 bases from V and 1 base from J; junction bases left unmatched: 5. CDR3 length equals 16 residues. This CDR3 reads CASSEPGGGSYNEQFF. The DNA of the CDR3 is TGTGCCAGCAGTGAACCGGGGGGAGGATCCTACAATGAGCAGTTCTTC.

V usage is TRBV6-1 and J usage is TRBJ2-6; D possibly corresponds to TRBD2 (5 bases). The germline CDR1 and CDR2 sequences are MNHNS and SASEGT. This CDR3 is 15 amino acids long. Trimming cost V 10 bases and J 4 bases, with 17 bases left between them. The CDR3 sequence: CATRSGSPGANVLTF. CDR3 bases: TGTGCCACCAGATCGGGGAGCCCCGGGGCCAACGTCCTGACTTTC.

In nucleotides, the CDR3 is TGCAGTGCACAAGGGGTAGCGGGAGGGGTCTCAGATACGCAGTATTTT. Translation: CSAQGVAGGVSDTQYF. The chain links TRBV20-1 to TRBJ2-3; 11 positions match TRBD2. This CDR3 region has 16 residues. Germline CDR1 and CDR2: DFQATT and SNEGSKA (reference sequence). Losses at the gene ends were 6 bases for V and 4 bases for J; bases not matched to a gene: 12.